The 12 T cell receptor beta chains below come from one sample, sequenced in a study of T-cell memory formation after mild COVID-19. MiXCR, applied by TCRdb to the 5' RACE reads, yields one record per CDR3 protein. The table shows some 150,000 distinct CDR3 sequences, with roughly 6.2% occurring only once. Sequences were obtained from PBMCs or a T cell subset sorted from them (not recorded which). The receptors here all came from an adult woman who had mild COVID-19 (a few samples of this study predate the infection). Cell type and time point are not known.

This clonotype was counted only a few times. J is TRBJ2-5 and V is TRBV4-1; 7 positions match TRBD1. CDR1 MGHRA and CDR2 YSYEKL come from the germline V gene. There are 16 residues in the CDR3. Losses at the gene ends were 4 bases for V and 2 bases for J; bases not matched to a gene: 10. This CDR3 reads CASSPTPGTVQETQYF. The CDR3 nucleotides are TGCGCCAGCAGCCCAACACCCGGGACAGTACAAGAGACCCAGTACTTC.

This clonotype has more than one count but fewer than ten. V gene TRBV27 combines with J gene TRBJ2-7; 15 nucleotides align to TRBD2. Germline V lookup: CDR1 MNHEY, CDR2 SMNVEV (reference sequence). The junction had 11 bases not matched to a gene; V was cut back by 5 bases and J by 0 bases. The CDR3 is 19 amino acids. The CDR3 DNA is TGTGCCAGCAGTACGTACAGGGGGACTAGCGGGAGGTTCTCCTACGAGCAGTACTTC. Translating it yields CASSTYRGTSGRFSYEQYF.

This sequence joins TRBV7-9 and TRBJ2-3; D is unclear. V dropped 5 bases and J dropped 6 bases, with 18 bases sitting between them. Germline V CDR1 and CDR2: SEHNR, FQNEAQ (reference sequence). The CDR3 sequence is 15 residues long. Here the CDR3 reads CASSNYQYPADTQYF. The CDR3 DNA reads TGTGCCAGCAGCAACTACCAGTACCCTGCGGATACGCAGTATTTT.

The sample holds a few counts of this clonotype. This sequence joins TRBV24-1 and TRBJ2-5, with a tentative D call TRBD2 (5 bases). Trimming took 1 base from V and 2 from J, leaving 10 bases between them. The CDR3 length is 15 residues. CDR1 KGHDR and CDR2 SFDVKD come from the germline V gene. The CDR3 sequence is CATSDLGRGQETQYF. The CDR3 nucleotides read TGTGCCACCAGTGATTTAGGCCGGGGTCAAGAGACCCAGTACTTC.

This clonotype was observed a handful of times. The chain couples TRBV7-2 to TRBJ1-6; D is ambiguous. CDR3 length equals 16 residues. The V end lost 6 bases, the J end lost 4 bases, and 16 bases lay between the germline ends. Per germline, CDR1 SGHTA and CDR2 FQGNSA. CDR3 nucleotides: TGTGCCAGCAGAACTGGTGGAGAATATTATAATTCACCCCTCCACTTT. Translation gives CASRTGGEYYNSPLHF.

The chain joins TRBV24-1 to TRBJ1-4; D perhaps matches TRBD1 (6 bases). The CDR3 runs 15 residues. CDR1 and CDR2 (germline): KGHDR, SFDVKD. The V gene lost 3 bases and the J gene lost 4 bases, with 11 bases spanning the gap. CDR3 bases: TGTGCCACCAGTGATACAGGGTCGGGTAATGAAAAACTGTTTTTT. It yields the protein CATSDTGSGNEKLFF.

The chain has TRBV12-3 or TRBV12-4 and TRBJ1-2; 8 bases match TRBD1. The V and J ends lost 8 bases and 8 bases, in that order; junction bases with no gene match: 13. This CDR3 contains 14 residues. The CDR3 DNA reads as TGTGCCAGCGGATTCATCCAGGGGGCTAGCGGCTACACCTTC. This sequence encodes CASGFIQGASGYTF.

The genes are TRBV18 and TRBJ1-1; D unclear. Germline loops: CDR1 KGHSH, CDR2 LQKENI. This CDR3 has 15 residues. V lost 3 bases and J lost 1, with 12 bases in between. CDR3 sequence (DNA): TGTGCCAGCTCACCGGCTAAGGCCGCGAACACTGAAGCTTTCTTT. Its protein product is CASSPAKAANTEAFF.

This clonotype has just a few counts. The chain uses TRBV4-1 and TRBJ2-5; TRBD2 matches 8 bases. The CDR3 sequence is 17 residues long. Per germline, CDR1 MGHRA and CDR2 YSYEKL. J gave up 5 bases and V 1 base, and 12 bases lay outside the gene matches. This chain's CDR3 is CASSQGVGSGGGETQYF. The DNA for the CDR3 is TGCGCCAGCAGCCAAGGGGTGGGGAGCGGGGGAGGCGAGACCCAGTACTTC.

There are many counts of this clonotype. The chain employs TRBV6-5 and TRBJ2-2; D is possibly TRBD1 or TRBD2 (5 bases each). Trimming took off 0 bases at V and 7 bases at J, with 12 bases between the two ends. CDR3 length: 15 amino acids. The germline V gene has CDR1 MNHEY and CDR2 SVGAGI. This chain's CDR3 is CASSYSLGTVGELFF. As DNA, the CDR3 is TGTGCCAGCAGTTACTCCCTTGGGACCGTCGGGGAGCTGTTTTTT.

Remarks on this clonotype: Given a much more abundant clone one base away, this may be a read error. The V call is TRBV5-1, the J call TRBJ1-4; TRBD1 aligns across 11 bases. Germline CDR1 and CDR2: SGHRS and YFSETQ. The CDR3 length is 14 residues. The CDR3 DNA reads TGCGCCAGCAGCAGGGACAGGGGGAATGAAAAACTGATTTTT. Its protein product is CASSRDRGNEKLIF.

There are a few counts of this clonotype. This chain's CDR3 is CASSREPPGASGNTIYF. DNA for the CDR3: TGCGCCAGCAGCCGGGAACCTCCAGGAGCTTCTGGAAACACCATATATTTT. V and J are TRBV4-1 and TRBJ1-3; D remains ambiguous. Trimming took 4 bases from V and 1 from J, leaving 17 bases between them. The CDR3 totals 17 residues. Germline V gene data show CDR1 as MGHRA and CDR2 as YSYEKL.